These 20 T cell receptor beta chains were all obtained from the same sample, sequenced in a study of radiation and T cells in renal cell carcinoma. Regarding time point: blood 2 weeks post-SBRT. Treatment of the sample: 15 Gy SBRT to primary tumor, nephrectomy 4 weeks later. This table comes from immunoSEQ multiplex PCR, and its TCRdb copy is limited to in-frame clones, with some not included. The data contain about 47,000 clones, 80% of them singletons. This material consisted of blood, taken from a patient whose treatment included radiotherapy and nephrectomy. Receptors were obtained from an older woman with renal cell carcinoma.

This chain uses TRBV19 with TRBJ1-2, with D possibly being TRBD1 (5 bases). V dropped 5 bases and J dropped 4 bases, with 8 bases sitting between them. From germline, CDR1 is LNHDA and CDR2 SQIVND (reference sequence). The CDR3 sequence is 12 residues long. In DNA, the CDR3 is TGTGCCAGTAGTGGGACCCCCTATGGCTACACCTTC. Residues: CASSGTPYGYTF. Full variable domain (missing parts from reference TRBV19 and TRBJ1-2): DGGITQSPKYLFRKEGQNVTLSCEQNLNHDAMYWYRQDPGQGLRLIYYSQIVNDFQKGDIAEGYSVSREKKESFPLTVTSAQKNPTAFYLCASSGTPYGYTFGSGTRLTVV.

The chain employs TRBV6-5 and TRBJ2-5; TRBD1 might be the D (5 bases). Trimming shortened V by 6 bases and J by 2 bases, and 10 bases separated the two germline ends. This CDR3 is built from 13 residues. The germline CDR1 and CDR2 sequences are MNHEY and SVGAGI. The CDR3: CASRRQLQETQYF. The DNA of the CDR3 is TGTGCCAGCAGGAGACAGTTACAAGAGACCCAGTACTTC.

The chain is built from TRBV5-1 and TRBJ1-4; the D gene is possibly TRBD1 (5 bases). The CDR3 length is 15 residues. The germline V gene has CDR1 SGHRS and CDR2 YFSETQ. V was shortened by 4 bases and J by 8 bases, with 18 bases between the two germline ends. The CDR3 DNA sequence: TGCGCCAGCAGCGCACGGGGGACCTCGGGCGAAAAACTGTTTTTT. It translates to CASSARGTSGEKLFF. Supplemented by reference TRBV5-1 and TRBJ1-4, the full variable domain reads KAGVTQTPRYLIKTRGQQVTLSCSPISGHRSVSWYQQTPGQGLQFLFEYFSETQRNKGNFPGRFSGRQFSNSRSEMNVSTLELGDSALYLCASSARGTSGEKLFFGSGTQLSVL.

The CDR3, as DNA: TGCGCCAGCAGTGACGGGAACTATGGCTACACCTTC. It encodes CASSDGNYGYTF. The chain joins TRBV10-1 to TRBJ1-2; D gene uncertain. The CDR3 has 12 amino acids. The germline gives CDR1 WNHNN, CDR2 SYGVQD (reference sequence). The V and J ends lost 3 bases and 2 bases respectively, with 4 bases between them.

The genes are TRBV13 and TRBJ2-5; D may be TRBD2 (7 bases). CDR1 and CDR2 from the germline V gene are PRHDT and FYEKMQ (reference sequence). V lost 8 bases and J lost 4, with 11 bases in between. This CDR3 spans 12 amino acids. The CDR3 loop reads CASAGAGETQYF. The DNA for the CDR3 is TGTGCCAGCGCGGGGGCCGGAGAGACCCAGTACTTC.

The chain uses TRBV7-9 and TRBJ2-3; 10 bases line up with TRBD2. This CDR3 contains 14 residues. The V and J ends lost 5 bases and 5 bases, in that order; junction bases with no gene match: 4. Germline CDR1 is SEHNR and CDR2 is FQNEAQ (reference sequence). The CDR3 region is CASSRTSGGDTQYF. CDR3 nucleotides: TGTGCCAGCAGCCGGACTAGCGGTGGAGATACGCAGTATTTT.

This chain links TRBV30 with TRBJ2-7; TRBD1 agrees at 10 bases. The CDR3 runs to 20 residues. V lost 1 base to trimming and J lost 0 bases; unmatched junction nucleotides: 18. Germline values: CDR1 GTSNPN, CDR2 SVGIG (reference sequence). The CDR3 bases are TGTGCCTGGAGTGACTACTTTTCCGGGACAGGGGCGAGAAGCTCCTACGAGCAGTACTTC. This translates into CAWSDYFSGTGARSSYEQYF.

V gene TRBV7-8 combines with J gene TRBJ1-3; TRBD1 aligns across 10 bases. J gave up 9 bases and V 1 base, and 6 bases lay outside the gene matches. The CDR3 covers 15 residues. Germline lookup yields CDR1 SGHVS and CDR2 FQNEAQ. The CDR3 sequence is CASSLGQGASGTIYF. The CDR3 nucleotides read TGTGCCAGCAGCTTAGGACAGGGGGCTTCTGGCACCATATATTTT.

The table lists this clone with a count of one. The V gene is TRBV5-4, the J gene TRBJ2-7, with TRBD2 identical over 11 bases. V shed 0 bases, J shed 0 bases, and the junction held 8 bases outside the gene matches. The CDR3 sequence is 18 residues long. CDR1 and CDR2 (germline): SGHNT, YYREEE (reference sequence). The DNA of the CDR3 is TGTGCCAGCAGCTTGGCTAGCGGGAGGTCCTACAGCTCCTACGAGCAGTACTTC. As protein: CASSLASGRSYSSYEQYF. The variable domain in full, completed from reference TRBV5-4 and TRBJ2-7, reads ETGVTQSPTHLIKTRGQQVTLRCSSQSGHNTVSWYQQALGQGPQFIFQYYREEENGRGNFPPRFSGLQFPNYSSELNVNALELDDSALYLCASSLASGRSYSSYEQYFGPGTRLTVT.

This chain connects TRBV5-6 to TRBJ2-1; D might be TRBD1 (5 bases). Trimming removed 0 bases at V and 4 bases at J, with 5 bases between. The CDR3 totals 13 residues. CDR1 SGHDT and CDR2 YYEEEE come from the germline V gene. The CDR3: CASSLGQYNEQFF. In DNA, the CDR3 is TGTGCCAGCAGCTTGGGACAGTACAATGAGCAGTTCTTC.

The chain joins TRBV7-9 to TRBJ2-7; D is perhaps TRBD2 (5 bases). Germline V CDR1 and CDR2: SEHNR, FQNEAQ (reference sequence). The CDR3 contains 14 residues. V was clipped by 4 bases and J by 6 bases, with 16 bases between them. Written as DNA, the CDR3 is TGTGCCAGCAGCTATAATGACCGGGCGGGCGAGCAGTACTTC. Amino acids: CASSYNDRAGEQYF.

The chain combines TRBV7-2 with TRBJ1-5, with a tentative D call TRBD1 (5 bases). V was shortened by 1 base and J by 1 base, with 8 bases between the two germline ends. CDR3 length: 15 residues. Germline-derived CDR1 and CDR2 are SGHTA and FQGNSA. The CDR3 DNA follows: TGTGCCAGCAGCTTAGTGTCAGGGAGCAATCAGCCCCAGCATTTT. Protein: CASSLVSGSNQPQHF.

CDR3 bases: TGTGCCAGCAGGATGACAATTGGTCAGCCCCAGCATTTT. It is translated as CASRMTIGQPQHF. The chain joins TRBV2 to TRBJ1-5; D is unresolved. The CDR3 loop spans 13 amino acids. The germline gives CDR1 SNHLY, CDR2 FYNNEI. Deletions cut 6 bases from V and 6 bases from J, with 12 bases between.

The chain joins TRBV5-1 to TRBJ2-1; TRBD2 agrees at 9 bases. CDR1 is SGHRS and CDR2 is YFSETQ in the germline V gene. The CDR3 contains 15 residues. Trimming took 2 bases from V and 3 from J; bases not matched to a gene: 3. DNA for the CDR3: TGCGCCAGCAGCTTTAATAGCGGGAGCTACAATGAGCAGTTCTTC. It specifies CASSFNSGSYNEQFF.

This rearrangement joins TRBV10-1 to TRBJ1-1; a weak D match, TRBD1 (6 bases). This CDR3 comprises 12 residues. Trimming took off 6 bases at V and 5 bases at J, with 10 bases between the two ends. CDR1 and CDR2 (germline): WNHNN, SYGVQD (reference sequence). The chain's CDR3 is CASSHGTTEAFF. The DNA for the CDR3 is TGCGCCAGCAGCCACGGGACAACTGAAGCTTTCTTT.

This clone occurred a few times. The rearrangement links TRBV29-1 to TRBJ1-1; D not resolved. Germline V gene data show CDR1 as SQVTM and CDR2 as ANQGSEA. Trimming left V 0 bases short and J 0 bases short, with 8 bases between. This CDR3 contains 14 residues. CDR3 sequence (DNA): TGCAGCGTTGAAGAGGAATTCATGAACACTGAAGCTTTCTTT. As protein: CSVEEEFMNTEAFF.

The chain uses TRBV6-6 and TRBJ2-5; TRBD1 aligns across 8 bases. Germline CDR1 MNHNY, CDR2 SVGAGI (reference sequence). Trimming took 2 bases from V and 0 from J; bases not matched to a gene: 2. There are 15 residues in the CDR3. The CDR3 coding sequence is TGTGCCAGCAGTTACGACAGGGGTAACCAAGAGACCCAGTACTTC. Translation gives CASSYDRGNQETQYF.

This chain connects TRBV5-4 to TRBJ1-2; D is undetermined. The CDR3 loop spans 15 amino acids. The germline V gene has CDR1 SGHNT and CDR2 YYREEE (reference sequence). Deletions cut 4 bases from V and 1 base from J, with 14 bases between. CDR3 loop: CASSPFGVGNYGYTF. The CDR3 DNA reads as TGTGCCAGCAGCCCCTTCGGGGTCGGTAACTATGGCTACACCTTC.

The chain links TRBV29-1 to TRBJ2-1, with 12 bases lining up with TRBD2. CDR3 length: 18 amino acids. Germline V CDR1 and CDR2: SQVTM, ANQGSEA. The junction had 14 bases not matched to a gene; V was cut back by 8 bases and J by 0 bases. DNA of the CDR3: TGCAGCTCTCAAAGGGGGCTAGCGGGAGGGCCCTCCTACAATGAGCAGTTCTTC. Protein sequence: CSSQRGLAGGPSYNEQFF.

The J gene is TRBJ2-1, the V gene TRBV7-2; D not resolved. The germline CDR1 and CDR2 sequences are SGHTA and FQGNSA. The CDR3 covers 13 residues. The germline V and J ends were trimmed by 5 bases and 9 bases, with 14 bases remaining between them. The CDR3 coding sequence is TGTGCCAGCAGCGCCCTTGGGAACGGTGAGCAGTTCTTC. It translates to CASSALGNGEQFF.